One sample yielded the 19 T cell receptor beta chains listed below, sequenced in a study of OX40 agonist ivuxolimab in advanced cancers. Repertoires were generated with immunoSEQ multiplex PCR, while TCRdb's copy carries only in-frame clones and drops some. This table has 9,000 to 13,000 clones, around 73% appearing once. The sequenced sample was CD4+ or CD8+ T cells sorted from blood, obtained in a trial of the OX40 agonist ivuxolimab. The receptors shown here come from an adult with an advanced solid tumor such as melanoma, head and neck, liver or kidney cancer.

The chain is built from TRBV27 and TRBJ1-1, with a tentative D call TRBD1 (6 bases). CDR1 and CDR2 (germline): MNHEY, SMNVEV (reference sequence). CDR3 size: 15 residues. Trimming stripped 1 base from V and 0 bases from J, with 9 bases between. CDR3 coding DNA: TGTGCCAGCAGTTTATACAGGGAGATGAACACTGAAGCTTTCTTT. Encoded protein: CASSLYREMNTEAFF.

The rearrangement links TRBV7-9 to TRBJ2-1; the D is unclear. Germline assignment: CDR1 SEHNR and CDR2 FQNEAQ (reference sequence). The V and J ends lost 11 bases and 3 bases respectively, with 14 bases between them. CDR3 size: 13 residues. CDR3 residues: CAAGHVGYNEQFF. The CDR3 coding sequence is TGTGCCGCTGGTCACGTCGGCTACAATGAGCAGTTCTTC.

The rearrangement links TRBV5-4 to TRBJ2-7, with 7 bases identical to TRBD2. From germline, CDR1 is SGHNT and CDR2 YYREEE (reference sequence). After removal of 2 bases from V and 6 bases from J, the junction contained 8 bases not matched to a gene. This CDR3 is built from 14 residues. CDR3 in amino acids: CASSFMGGAGEQYF. CDR3 bases: TGTGCCAGCAGCTTTATGGGAGGGGCTGGCGAGCAGTACTTC.

This chain connects TRBV4-1 to TRBJ1-5; unclear D gene. The CDR3 covers 15 residues. Germline CDR1 is MGHRA and CDR2 is YSYEKL. Trimming took 2 bases from V and 5 from J, leaving 13 bases between them. The CDR3: CASSQLPRQDQPQHF. In nucleotides, the CDR3 is TGCGCCAGCAGCCAACTCCCCCGACAAGATCAGCCCCAGCATTTT.

This clone appeared once. The chain uses TRBV6-5 and TRBJ2-7, with D unresolved. In germline, CDR1 is MNHEY, CDR2 SVGAGI. The CDR3 consists of 11 residues. Between the trimmed V and J ends, which lost 3 bases and 3 bases, there was a span of 3 bases. CDR3: CASSYLYEQYF. The CDR3 nucleotides are TGTGCCAGCAGTTATCTCTACGAGCAGTACTTC.

J is TRBJ2-7 and V is TRBV6-6; D is possibly TRBD1 or TRBD2 (5 bases each). V was cut by 6 bases and J by 3 bases, with 18 bases left in between. This CDR3 spans 15 amino acids. The germline V gene encodes CDR1 MNHNY and CDR2 SVGAGI (reference sequence). This CDR3 is CASRPGTANVYEQYF. The CDR3, as DNA: TGTGCCAGCAGACCCGGGACGGCCAATGTCTACGAGCAGTACTTC.

The V and J genes are TRBV14 and TRBJ1-4; D unresolved. The V end was cut by 5 bases, the J end by 4 bases, with 5 bases between. The CDR3 totals 12 residues. Germline CDR1 reads SGHDN; CDR2 reads FVKESK. The CDR3 DNA sequence: TGTGCCAGCAGCTCCTATAATGAAAAACTGTTTTTT. Encoded protein: CASSSYNEKLFF.

This clone appeared a few times. V and J are TRBV27 and TRBJ2-1, with a weak D call TRBD2 (6 bases). V was trimmed by 6 bases and J by 0 bases, leaving 24 bases between them. This CDR3 has 19 residues. CDR1 is MNHEY, CDR2 SMNVEV, per germline (reference sequence). The CDR3 DNA is TGTGCCAGCAGAGCGGGTCATGATAGGGATGTTGGCTCCTACAATGAGCAGTTCTTC. Its translation: CASRAGHDRDVGSYNEQFF.

This clone was seen once. The chain links TRBV21-1 to TRBJ2-1; TRBD1 is the table's D call and was not checked against the DNA. TRBV21-1 is noted as a pseudogene. This CDR3 spans 17 amino acids. The CDR3 spells CASSKTGPVPIYNEQFF. The DNA for the CDR3 is TGTGCCAGCAGCAAGACAGGGCCGGTACCTATCTACAATGAGCAGTTCTTC.

The chain employs TRBV7-3 and TRBJ2-1, with D perhaps TRBD2 (5 bases). Germline V gene data show CDR1 as SGHTA and CDR2 as FQGTGA. The CDR3 runs 15 residues. Deletions cut 1 base from V and 13 bases from J, with 20 bases between. CDR3 in DNA: TGTGCCAGCAGCTTAAATCCGGATGACAATGAGGGACAGTTCTTC. It yields the protein CASSLNPDDNEGQFF.

V gene TRBV4-1 combines with J gene TRBJ2-7; D is perhaps TRBD1 or TRBD2 (6 bases each). Germline lookup yields CDR1 MGHRA and CDR2 YSYEKL. This CDR3 has 13 residues. V was clipped by 0 bases and J by 6 bases, with 9 bases between them. CDR3 protein: CASSQERGREQYF. The CDR3 nucleotides read TGCGCCAGCAGCCAAGAACGGGGGCGCGAGCAGTACTTC.

The chain employs TRBV5-4 and TRBJ1-2; D remains ambiguous. Per germline, CDR1 SGHNT and CDR2 YYREEE (reference sequence). This CDR3 contains 16 residues. V was shortened by 2 bases and J by 4 bases, with 18 bases between the two germline ends. The CDR3: CASSLGVEGATYGYTF. CDR3 nucleotide sequence: TGTGCCAGCAGCTTAGGCGTTGAGGGAGCGACCTATGGCTACACCTTC.

This chain uses TRBV13 with TRBJ2-2, with D unresolved. This CDR3 contains 13 residues. V dropped 8 bases and J dropped 4 bases, with 11 bases sitting between them. Per germline, CDR1 PRHDT and CDR2 FYEKMQ (reference sequence). CDR3 sequence: CASRQWGTGELFF. In DNA form, the CDR3 reads TGTGCCAGCCGTCAGTGGGGCACCGGGGAGCTGTTTTTT.

This chain links TRBV30 with TRBJ1-2, with D perhaps TRBD1 (5 bases). The V gene's germline CDR1 is GTSNPN and CDR2 SVGIG (reference sequence). This CDR3 has 17 amino acids. Trimming took 0 bases from V and 4 from J, leaving 21 bases between them. The CDR3 loop reads CAWSVQGRGVLLYGYTF. CDR3 bases: TGTGCCTGGAGTGTACAAGGACGGGGGGTGCTACTCTATGGCTACACCTTC.

The V call is TRBV7-9, the J call TRBJ1-1; 11 positions agree with TRBD1. This CDR3 has 17 residues. Germline CDR1 and CDR2: SEHNR and FQNEAQ (reference sequence). V lost 5 bases to trimming and J lost 1 base; unmatched junction nucleotides: 9. This chain's CDR3 is CASSKEAGTGGNTEAFF. CDR3 DNA sequence: TGTGCCAGCAGCAAAGAGGCCGGGACAGGGGGGAACACTGAAGCTTTCTTT.

This clone was detected once. The rearrangement uses TRBV14 and TRBJ1-6, with D uncertain. Germline-derived CDR1 and CDR2 are SGHDN and FVKESK. CDR3 length equals 16 residues. V lost 3 bases and J lost 4, with 13 bases in between. The CDR3 here is CASSHSSSRYNSPLHF. CDR3 in DNA: TGTGCCAGCAGCCATTCAAGCTCAAGATATAATTCACCCCTCCACTTT.

The chain employs TRBV14 and TRBJ2-2, with D tentatively TRBD1 (6 bases). The V gene's germline CDR1 is SGHDN and CDR2 FVKESK. The CDR3 runs 18 residues. V lost 3 bases and J lost 8, with 25 bases in between. CDR3: CASSHSLPGQGIFGELFF. The CDR3 nucleotides are TGTGCCAGCAGCCATTCCCTGCCAGGGCAGGGGATCTTTGGGGAGCTGTTTTTT.

This rearrangement joins TRBV7-3 to TRBJ2-1; D might be TRBD1 or TRBD2, each matching 6 bases. This CDR3 has 18 residues. V was shortened by 0 bases and J by 6 bases, with 21 bases between the two germline ends. CDR1 SGHTA and CDR2 FQGTGA come from the germline V gene. The CDR3 sequence: CASSLTGGGEGGFNEQFF. The DNA of the CDR3 is TGTGCCAGCAGCTTAACGGGGGGCGGAGAAGGTGGTTTCAATGAGCAGTTCTTC.

This clone appeared once. The J gene is TRBJ2-3, the V gene TRBV9; a possible D gene is TRBD2 (5 bases). The CDR3 loop spans 13 amino acids. Trimming took 4 bases from V and 5 from J, leaving 11 bases between them. In germline, CDR1 is SGDLS, CDR2 YYNGEE. CDR3 bases: TGTGCCAGCAGCACCAGGACTGAAGATACGCAGTATTTT. The encoded protein is CASSTRTEDTQYF.